This record concerns one TCR beta chain sequence. Its antigen is unknown. At one of its ends the junction is not consistent with the germline gene, which may arise from a read error. Looked up from germline, CDR1 is MNHNS and CDR2 is SASEGT. The CDR3 is made up of 18 amino acids. The data derive from a study of T cells after yellow fever vaccination. Broader study findings: Post-booster samples contained most primary-vaccination clones (nearly 98% CD4, around 88% CD8).

Each CDR3 protein is one row after TCRdb ran MiXCR on the 5' RACE reads. The sample carries about 630,000 distinct CDR3 sequences, approximately 13% recorded once. This chain uses TRBV6-1 with TRBJ2-3; tentatively, D is TRBD1 or TRBD2 (6 bases each). The source material was PBMCs, sampled on the day of the yellow fever booster vaccination. The TCR originated in a young man who received the YFV17D yellow fever vaccine. The CDR3: CTSRMRQASASRTDTQYF. As DNA, the CDR3 is TGTACCAGCAGGATGAGACAGGCTAGCGCCTCACGCACAGATACGCAGTATTTT.